This TCR beta chain was recovered during a study of blood T cells in healthy people across ages (dated by TCRdb to the mid-2010s). In terms of the full investigation: Template switching captured roughly one uniquely barcoded TCR beta cDNA molecule per two T cells in model experiments. Using deep sequencing normalized with unique cDNA molecular identifiers, the study measured how TCR beta repertoire diversity changes with age. Donors were grouped into four age groups: young (average roughly 17 years), middle-aged (over 35), aged (roughly 67) and long-lived (approximately 75). Donors of different ages were randomly distributed across sequencing lanes to avoid experimental bias. Using the same blood draw, the study looked at two additional independent replicas of 1 million unique cDNA reads for two donors, one aged 18 to 30 and the other aged 80 or older. What the work shows at the level of the full study, not this receptor alone: The CMV infection status of donors was not known, potentially confounding age-related changes in expanded clonotypes. Total diversity estimates from one million sequenced T cells were considered lower bounds and underestimates. Compared with the aged group, the long-lived group had more naive CD4+ T cells, fewer expanded clones and increased TCR diversity, suggesting age selection. Because profiling used bulk unsorted PBMCs, naive and antigen-experienced compartments could not be compared conclusively. A strong correlation was found between observed TCR beta diversity and the percentage of naive T cells measured by flow cytometry. As age increased, observed TCR beta diversity per million T cells dropped in a roughly linear way, and a significant reduction was already evident by age about 36.

Regarding this clonotype: The clone's antigen remains unknown. No base qualities exist here, and no much larger clone lies one base off it.

The method behind the library was 5' RACE. For sequencing, an Illumina HiSeq 2500 was employed. A second roughly 6 to 12 cycle PCR used a sample-barcoded 5' primer and a J-beta primer mix. Each TCR beta cDNA molecule received a unique molecular identifier from a template-switch 5' adaptor carrying 12 random nucleotides. Each sample yielded at least 2.5 million CDR3-containing paired-end reads. First-strand cDNA was synthesized from all RNA with the Mint cDNA synthesis kit, primed by a TRBC-specific oligonucleotide. After uracil-DNA glycosylase treatment, a first 18-cycle PCR used universal primers M1SS and BC2_uni_R on all cDNA. Processing in the source paper ran as follows. Normalization of each sample was performed by random selection of 1 million high-quality reads, each carrying a distinct molecular identifier. Instead of being binned into consensus sequences, reads that shared molecular identifiers were thrown out. MiTCR, with a Q25 quality threshold and the strictest error-elimination algorithm, was used for CDR3 identification, clonotype clustering and error correction. Lower-bound total TCR beta diversity was estimated with a nonparametric unseen species model using Euler transformation. TCRdb applied fastp at Q25 and MiXCR to the public reads, then kept only in-frame beta chains. Each entry is one CDR3 protein sequence, shown with its most common DNA and genes. These V and J calls are TCRdb output, not the study's own analysis. This sample comprises around 800,000 distinct CDR3 sequences, about 55% of them detected only once. Together, the top ten hold about two fifths of the sample.

The CDR3 spans 16 residues, from the cysteine through the phenylalanine. Only the CDR3 part of the read is kept: 48 bases, read in frame from the first base. V ends up 2 bases short and J 3 bases short, with an unmatched junction base count of 6. CDR1 and CDR2 are drawn from the germline V gene: SGHRS, YFSETQ. Systemically healthy Caucasian individuals from Russia, some 36 in total and aged about 6 to 100 years, were included as donors. Ten milliliters of peripheral blood were drawn from each donor into EDTA-treated Vacutainer tubes. PBMCs were isolated by Ficoll-Paque density-gradient centrifugation, with at least 7 million obtained per sample. Total RNA, at least 5 micrograms per sample, was extracted from PBMCs with Trizol reagent. For every donor, flow cytometry on a PBMC aliquot measured the percentage of naive CD45RAhigh/CD27high T cells.

The sample taken for sequencing was blood. The V gene is TRBV5-1 and the J gene is TRBJ2-7; 12 bases in between match TRBD2. The TCR originated in a man aged 80 or over in good health. The DNA sequence is as follows: TGCGCCAGCAGCTTCAAAACACTAGCGGGAGGCTACGAGCAGTACTTC. The resulting protein is CASSFKTLAGGYEQYF. Here the CDR3 is joined to the reference TRBV5-1 and TRBJ2-7 genes, and the full variable domain is: KAGVTQTPRYLIKTRGQQVTLSCSPISGHRSVSWYQQTPGQGLQFLFEYFSETQRNKGNFPGRFSGRQFSNSRSEMNVSTLELGDSALYLCASSFKTLAGGYEQYFGPGTRLTVT.